This T cell receptor (beta chain) came from a study of T cells in Graves' hyperthyroidism and ophthalmopathy. General study points: In the blood, most expanded thyroid clonotypes above 0.001 appeared as well.

Trimming took 5 bases from V and 4 from J; bases not matched to a gene: 5. Germline CDR1 ENHRY, CDR2 SYGVKD. The CDR3 runs 14 residues. Authors of the study amplified TCR beta CDR3 regions from RNA transcripts. A first-round RT-PCR of the TCR CDR3 used the HTBI primer set. Using its own MiXCR run on the multiplex PCR reads, TCRdb lists one record per CDR3 protein. The sample has around 580,000 distinct CDR3 sequences, 46% seen once; the top ten hold more than 7%. If no ophthalmopathy progression occurred within 18 months, Graves' hyperthyroidism was stable. This clonotype was detected ten times or more. Antigen specificity is unknown.

V is TRBV10-3 and J is TRBJ1-2; TRBD1 agrees at 9 bases. Sequencing was done on a sample of peripheral blood or thyroid tissue (not recorded which). The TCR was taken from a young woman with Graves' hyperthyroidism. The CDR3 protein is CAISRQGEGYGYTF. The CDR3 bases are TGTGCCATCAGTCGACAGGGGGAAGGCTATGGCTACACCTTC.